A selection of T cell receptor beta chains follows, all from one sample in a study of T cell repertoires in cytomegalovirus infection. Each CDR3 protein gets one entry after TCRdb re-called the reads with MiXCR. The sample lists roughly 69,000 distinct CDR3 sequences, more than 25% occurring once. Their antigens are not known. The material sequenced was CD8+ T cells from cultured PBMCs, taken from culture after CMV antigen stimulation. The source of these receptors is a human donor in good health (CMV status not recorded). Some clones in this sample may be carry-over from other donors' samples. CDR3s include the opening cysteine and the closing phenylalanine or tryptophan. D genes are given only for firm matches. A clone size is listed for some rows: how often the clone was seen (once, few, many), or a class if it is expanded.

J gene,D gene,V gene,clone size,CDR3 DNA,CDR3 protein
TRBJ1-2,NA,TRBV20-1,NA,TGCAGTGCGGTCGCCCCAGGGGTACGGCGTTCTGGCTACACCTTC,CSAVAPGVRRSGYTF
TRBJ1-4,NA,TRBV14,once,TGTGCCAGCTCCTCCCGGGCAGGGGCAACTAATGAAAAACTGTTTTTT,CASSSRAGATNEKLFF
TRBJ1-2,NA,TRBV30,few,TGTGCCTGGAGTCCCGGGACCGGTTATGGCTACACCTTC,CAWSPGTGYGYTF
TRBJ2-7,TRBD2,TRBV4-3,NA,TGCGCCAGCAGCCAAGATGGGACTAGCGGCTACGAGCAGTACTTC,CASSQDGTSGYEQYF
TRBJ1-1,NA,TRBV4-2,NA,TGTGCCAGCAGCCAAGATATCGCAAACACTGAAGCTTTCTTT,CASSQDIANTEAFF
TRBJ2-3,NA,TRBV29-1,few,TGCAGCGTGCCCCCCGGGACAAGCACAGATACGCAGTATTTT,CSVPPGTSTDTQYF
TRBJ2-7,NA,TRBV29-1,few,TGCAGCGTTGGGGGGACCTACGAGCAGTACTTC,CSVGGTYEQYF
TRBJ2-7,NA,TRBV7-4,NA,TGTGCCAGCAGCCGAACCTTAGACTACGAGCAGTACTTC,CASSRTLDYEQYF
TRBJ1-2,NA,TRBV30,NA,TGTGCCTGGAATGAAGGGTCAGACCCTTTTGGCTACACCTTC,CAWNEGSDPFGYTF
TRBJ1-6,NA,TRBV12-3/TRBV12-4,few,TGTGCCAGCGGCCAGGGTCCTAATTCACCCCTCCACTTT,CASGQGPNSPLHF
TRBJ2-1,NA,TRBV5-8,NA,TGTGCCAGCAGCTTTTCGGTTAATGAGCAGTTCTTC,CASSFSVNEQFF
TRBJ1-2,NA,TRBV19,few,TGTGCCAGTAGTCATCCAGGGGCTAACTATGGCTACACCTTC,CASSHPGANYGYTF
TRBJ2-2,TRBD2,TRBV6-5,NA,TGTGCCAGCAGTTACTCGCCTAGCGGGAGTTCCGGGGAGCTGTTTTTT,CASSYSPSGSSGELFF
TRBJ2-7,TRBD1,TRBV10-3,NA,TGTGCCATCAGTGAAGGACAGGGGACAGACGAGCAGTACTTC,CAISEGQGTDEQYF
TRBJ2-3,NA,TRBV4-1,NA,TGCGCCAGCAGCCCTAACAGTGGTGGTCGGGCAGATACGCAGTATTTT,CASSPNSGGRADTQYF
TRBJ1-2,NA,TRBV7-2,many,TGTGCCAGCAGCTTACAGGGGATGGACTATGGCTACACCTTC,CASSLQGMDYGYTF
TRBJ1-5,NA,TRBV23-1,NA,TGCGCCAGCACCCTAAGTACGGGACCTAATCAGCCCCAGCATTTT,CASTLSTGPNQPQHF
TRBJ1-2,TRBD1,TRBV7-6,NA,TGTGCCAGCAGCTTAGAAACAGGGGATGGCTACACCTTC,CASSLETGDGYTF
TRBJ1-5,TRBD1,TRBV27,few,TGTGCCAGCAGTTTAGAACAGGGGGGCAATCAGCCCCAGCATTTT,CASSLEQGGNQPQHF
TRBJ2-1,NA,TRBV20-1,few,TGCAGTGCTTCCGGGGGTCCGGGGCAGTTCTTC,CSASGGPGQFF
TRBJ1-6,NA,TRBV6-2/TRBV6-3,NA,TGTGCCAGCAGTTCGGACCGAAACAATTCACCCCTCCACTTT,CASSSDRNNSPLHF
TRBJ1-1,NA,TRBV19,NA,TGTGCCAGTAGTATAGGAGTTGCGCTCGAAGCTTTCTTT,CASSIGVALEAFF
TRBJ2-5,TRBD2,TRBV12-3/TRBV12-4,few,TGTGCCAGCACCCCGGAGGGCGGACTAGCGGCAGGGGGCCAAGAGACCCAGTACTTC,CASTPEGGLAAGGQETQYF
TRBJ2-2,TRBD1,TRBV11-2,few,TGTGCCAGCACTGGGACAGGGAACACCGGGGAGCTGTTTTTT,CASTGTGNTGELFF
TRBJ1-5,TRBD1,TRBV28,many,TGTGCCAGCAGCTCCTGGACAGGCTGGGGCAATCAGCCCCAGCATTTT,CASSSWTGWGNQPQHF
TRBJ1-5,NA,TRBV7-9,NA,TGTGCCAGCAGCCCCGAGGGGAACCCGAATCAGCCCCAGCATTTT,CASSPEGNPNQPQHF
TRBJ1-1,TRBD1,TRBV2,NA,TGTGCCAGCAGTCGGACAGGCGGGCAAGCTTTCTTT,CASSRTGGQAFF
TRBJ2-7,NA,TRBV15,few,TGTGCCACCAGCAGAGAGGCGGCAGGGAGTACCGAGCAGTACTTC,CATSREAAGSTEQYF
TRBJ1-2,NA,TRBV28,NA,TGTGCCAGCACCCGTCGGCGGCTCGGGGGCTGCACCTTC,CASTRRRLGGCTF
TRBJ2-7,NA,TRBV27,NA,TGTGCCAGCAGTTTACGAGGGGACTCCTACGAGCAGTACTTC,CASSLRGDSYEQYF
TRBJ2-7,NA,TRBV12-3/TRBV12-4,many,TGTGCCAGCAGCCCCTCCTACGAGCAGTACTTC,CASSPSYEQYF
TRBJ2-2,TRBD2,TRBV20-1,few,TGCAGTGCTACGGGGCTAGCGGGAAGTACCGGGGAGCTGTTTTTT,CSATGLAGSTGELFF
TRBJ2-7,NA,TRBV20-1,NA,TGCAGTGCTGAGGAGGGGTACTCCTACGAGCAGTACTTC,CSAEEGYSYEQYF
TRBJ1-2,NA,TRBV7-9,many,TGTGCCAGCAGCTTATATGGGGGACACCTACTCGACGGGGACTACACCTTC,CASSLYGGHLLDGDYTF
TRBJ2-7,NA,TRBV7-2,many,TGTGCCAGCAGCCGCGGCGCCTACGAGCAGTACTTC,CASSRGAYEQYF
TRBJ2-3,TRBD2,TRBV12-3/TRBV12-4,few,TGTGCCAGCAGTCCTATCCCGGGACTAGCGGGAGAATCAGATACGCAGTATTTT,CASSPIPGLAGESDTQYF
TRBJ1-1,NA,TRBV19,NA,TGTGCCAGTATCAGACGGGAGAACACTGAAGCTTTCTTT,CASIRRENTEAFF
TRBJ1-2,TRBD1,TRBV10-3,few,TGTGCCATCAGAAGATTCGGACAGGGCCTCTATGGCTACACCTTC,CAIRRFGQGLYGYTF
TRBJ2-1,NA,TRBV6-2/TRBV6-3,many,TGTGCCAGTGGATTGGGGGGCATCAATGAGCAGTTCTTC,CASGLGGINEQFF
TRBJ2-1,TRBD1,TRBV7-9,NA,TGTGCCAGCAGCCCCGCGGACAGGGGAAATGAGCAGTTCTTC,CASSPADRGNEQFF
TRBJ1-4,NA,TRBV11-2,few,TGTGCCAGCAGCATTGTACAGGGTAAAAATGAAAAACTGTTTTTT,CASSIVQGKNEKLFF
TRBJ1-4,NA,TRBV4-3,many,TGCGCCAGCAGCCAAGACAGGGACGAGGAAAAACTGTTTTTT,CASSQDRDEEKLFF
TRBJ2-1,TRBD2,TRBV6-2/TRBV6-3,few,TGTGCCAGCAGTTACGCACCTAGCGGGGGGGCCTCTTACAATGAGCAGTTCTTC,CASSYAPSGGASYNEQFF
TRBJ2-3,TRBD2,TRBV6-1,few,TGTGCCAGCAGGGGAATCTTCGGGAGGGCTAGCACAGATACGCAGTATTTT,CASRGIFGRASTDTQYF
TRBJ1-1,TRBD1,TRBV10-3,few,TGTGCCATCAGCTTACGACAGGGAGAGGGGACTGAAGCTTTCTTT,CAISLRQGEGTEAFF
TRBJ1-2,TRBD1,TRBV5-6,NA,TGTGCCAGCAGCCGCGGGACAGCAGCGATCTATGGCTACACCTTC,CASSRGTAAIYGYTF
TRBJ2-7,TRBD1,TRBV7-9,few,TGTGCCAGCAGCATGACAGGGGACGAGCAGTACTTC,CASSMTGDEQYF
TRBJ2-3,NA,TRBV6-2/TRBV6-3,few,TGTGCCAGCACCGACACGGGGTGGTCGGATACGCAGTATTTT,CASTDTGWSDTQYF
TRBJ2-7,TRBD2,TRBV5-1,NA,TGCGCCAGCAGCCCCGCGGGCGGGAGTGGCGAGCAGTACTTC,CASSPAGGSGEQYF
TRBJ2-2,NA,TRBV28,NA,TGTGCCAGCAGTTTATACAGGAACACCGGGGAGCTGTTTTTT,CASSLYRNTGELFF
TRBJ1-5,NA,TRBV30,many,TGTGCCTGGAGTACACAAATCGGGGCAGAGCCGATTGATCCCCAGCATTTT,CAWSTQIGAEPIDPQHF
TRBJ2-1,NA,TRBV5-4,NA,TGTGCCAGCAGCTTGGAGCGAAACAATGAGCAGTTCTTC,CASSLERNNEQFF
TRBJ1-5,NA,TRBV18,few,TGTGCCAGCTCACCCCCTGGGGATAATAGCAATCAGCCCCAGCATTTT,CASSPPGDNSNQPQHF
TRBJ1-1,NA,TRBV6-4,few,TGTGCCAGCAGTTCAGGGGAGGGCACTGAAGCTTTCTTT,CASSSGEGTEAFF
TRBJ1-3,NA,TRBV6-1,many,TGTGCCAGCGTACCCCACCCCCAGGGACCTACCTCTGGAAACACCATATATTTT,CASVPHPQGPTSGNTIYF